This T cell receptor (beta chain) appears in the sequencing data of a study of CD8+ T cells in alopecia areata. As for the study in general: Patients took tofacitinib for 6 to 18 months, followed by 6 drug-free months.

General observations from the study: Normal skin contains resident alphabeta T cells, and these are also sequenced in scalp samples.

On this clone: Its specificity is not known.

Sequencing templates came from extracted RNA that was reverse transcribed into cDNA. Assay: immunoSEQ multiplex PCR; the TCRdb copy retains only in-frame clones and omits some. The table has approximately 45,000 clones, under 70% seen once. Treatment defined: oral pan-JAK inhibitor, 5-10 mg twice daily. Separation by sorting yielded CD4+ and CD8+ T cells from PBMCs. The sequences come from CD8+ T cells sorted from blood, collected at week 4, from a patient treated with tofacitinib. The receptor was derived from a human donor with alopecia areata.

Here the CDR3 reads CSVETGFNEQFF. The CDR3 nucleotides read TGCAGCGTTGAAACAGGGTTCAATGAGCAGTTCTTC. The chain combines TRBV29-1 with TRBJ2-1, with D tentatively TRBD1 (6 bases). CDR1 and CDR2 from the germline V gene are SQVTM and ANQGSEA. The CDR3 has 12 amino acids. Trimming removed 2 bases at V and 6 bases at J, with 8 bases between.